One sample yielded the 3 T cell receptor beta chains listed below, sequenced in a study of cytomegalovirus exposure and HLA in healthy donors. It was with 60 Vbeta and 13 Jbeta primers that the PCR ran. Using immunoSEQ multiplex PCR, the repertoire was profiled, and TCRdb retains in-frame clones only, with some absent. Of 110,000 to 150,000 clones in the sample, roughly 82% were seen once. The sample consisted of PBMCs. The origin of the receptors is a male donor in good health and CMV-seronegative.

The rearrangement links TRBV4-2 to TRBJ2-5, with 10 bases aligning to TRBD2. V shed 4 bases and J 5 bases; nucleotides not matched to a gene: 13. Per germline, CDR1 LGHNA and CDR2 YNFKEQ. The CDR3 has 17 residues. The CDR3 DNA reads TGTGCCAGCAGCCCTAGGGTAGCGGGGGGAACGTGGGAGACCCAGTACTTC. Translated: CASSPRVAGGTWETQYF.

The chain uses TRBV5-1 and TRBJ2-2; TRBD1 aligns across 7 bases. Unmatched junction bases numbered 13, after V lost 3 bases and J lost 2 bases. The CDR3 consists of 18 residues. Germline lookup yields CDR1 SGHRS and CDR2 YFSETQ. The CDR3 reads CASSSRQGGIYNTGELFF. For the CDR3, the DNA is TGCGCCAGCAGCTCTAGACAGGGCGGCATTTATAACACCGGGGAGCTGTTTTTT.

This clone turned up a few times. The chain links TRBV5-1 to TRBJ2-2; 9 nucleotides match TRBD1. With V trimmed by 4 bases and J by 7 bases, 5 bases remained unmatched. Per the germline V gene, CDR1 is SGHRS and CDR2 is YFSETQ. CDR3 length: 14 amino acids. Here the CDR3 DNA reads TGCGCCAGCAGCCCACCGGGACAGGGCGGGGAGCTGTTTTTT. Protein: CASSPPGQGGELFF.